One sample yielded the 12 T cell receptor beta chains listed below, sequenced in a study of OX40 agonist ivuxolimab in advanced cancers. Only in-frame clones appear in the TCRdb table, and some are missing; sequencing was by immunoSEQ multiplex PCR. The table shows 30,000 or so clones, with about nine tenths occurring only once. This material consisted of CD4+ or CD8+ T cells sorted from blood, taken in a trial of the OX40 agonist ivuxolimab. These receptors originate from an adult with an advanced solid tumor such as melanoma, head and neck, liver or kidney cancer.

The V gene is TRBV7-8, the J gene TRBJ2-3; possibly TRBD2 for D (5 bases). The V end was cut by 2 bases, the J end by 1 base, with 10 bases between. The CDR3 totals 15 residues. Germline CDR1 and CDR2: SGHVS and FQNEAQ. The CDR3 DNA reads TGTGCCAGCAGCTTAATGGGTAGCGGCACAGATACGCAGTATTTT. Its translation: CASSLMGSGTDTQYF.

This clone was detected only a few times. The chain uses TRBV6-4 and TRBJ2-1; either TRBD1 or TRBD2 may supply D (5 bases each). The CDR3 contains 15 residues. V lost 0 bases and J lost 3, with 9 bases in between. Germline loops: CDR1 MRHNA, CDR2 SNTAGT. The CDR3 nucleotides are TGTGCCAGCAGTGACTCGGGGGAAAACTACAATGAGCAGTTCTTC. Protein product: CASSDSGENYNEQFF.

This rearrangement joins TRBV27 to TRBJ2-3; TRBD2 matches 9 bases. Losses at the gene ends were 5 bases for V and 6 bases for J; bases not matched to a gene: 18. Germline V gene lookup returns CDR1 MNHEY and CDR2 SMNVEV (reference sequence). The CDR3 totals 18 residues. This CDR3 is CASSNHELTSGPTDTQYF. The CDR3 bases are TGTGCCAGCAGTAACCATGAGCTGACTAGCGGACCCACCGATACGCAGTATTTT.

The chain recombines TRBV7-3 with TRBJ2-1; possibly TRBD1 for D (6 bases). This CDR3 is 13 amino acids long. Trimming removed 5 bases at V and 7 bases at J, with 12 bases between. In germline, CDR1 is SGHTA, CDR2 FQGTGA. The CDR3 protein is CASSPGTRNEQFF. In nucleotides, the CDR3 is TGTGCCAGCAGCCCGGGGACACGGAATGAGCAGTTCTTC. The full variable domain, rest sourced from reference TRBV7-3 and TRBJ2-1, is GAGVSQTPSNKVTEKGKYVELRCDPISGHTALYWYRQSLGQGPEFLIYFQGTGAADDSGLPNDRFFAVRPEGSVSTLKIQRTERGDSAVYLCASSPGTRNEQFFGPGTRLTVL.

This chain connects TRBV6-1 to TRBJ2-7; either TRBD1 or TRBD2 may fit D (5 bases each). CDR1 is MNHNS, CDR2 SASEGT, per germline. Trimming took off 2 bases at V and 0 bases at J, with 11 bases between the two ends. The CDR3 totals 15 residues. Written as DNA, the CDR3 is TGTGCCAGCAGTGAAAAAAGGGACGGCTCCTACGAGCAGTACTTC. Translated, it gives CASSEKRDGSYEQYF.

The chain combines TRBV28 with TRBJ1-5, with D unresolved. Trimming removed 2 bases at V and 4 bases at J, with 9 bases between. Germline lookup yields CDR1 MDHEN and CDR2 SYDVKM. The CDR3 totals 14 residues. The chain's CDR3 is CASSLESANQPQHF. The CDR3 DNA reads TGTGCCAGCAGTTTAGAGAGCGCGAATCAGCCCCAGCATTTT.

This clone was counted many times. This sequence joins TRBV11-2 and TRBJ2-5, with D perhaps assigned TRBD1 or TRBD2 (5 bases each). The ends were cut back, 1 base at V and 5 bases at J, with 14 bases in the middle. In germline, CDR1 is SGHAT, CDR2 FQNNGV. The CDR3 loop spans 15 amino acids. Here the CDR3 DNA reads TGTGCCAGCAGCTTAGTATTTTCCGGGACCGAGACCCAGTACTTC. Its translation: CASSLVFSGTETQYF.

V is TRBV5-6 and J is TRBJ2-7; no clear D. V shed 5 bases and J shed 0 bases, with 6 bases lying between them. The CDR3 runs to 12 residues. Germline CDR1 is SGHDT and CDR2 is YYEEEE. The CDR3 loop is CASSNPSYEQYF. CDR3 nucleotides: TGTGCCAGCAGTAATCCCTCCTACGAGCAGTACTTC.

V is TRBV27 and J is TRBJ2-7; a possible D gene is TRBD1 (5 bases). The CDR3 covers 13 residues. The V end was cut by 4 bases, the J end by 5 bases, with 12 bases between. CDR1 and CDR2 (germline): MNHEY, SMNVEV (reference sequence). DNA for the CDR3: TGTGCCAGCAGTTCCACAGACAGAAACGAGCAGTACTTC. Translated, it gives CASSSTDRNEQYF.

The rearrangement joins TRBV9 to TRBJ2-3; TRBD1 matches at 7 bases. The ends lost 7 bases at V and 1 base at J; junction bases unmatched: 6. The CDR3 spans 14 residues. CDR1 SGDLS and CDR2 YYNGEE come from the germline V gene. CDR3 DNA sequence: TGTGCCAGCGCAGCTACAGGGGGCACAGATACGCAGTATTTT. This encodes CASAATGGTDTQYF.

The chain links TRBV19 to TRBJ1-1; D is ambiguous. The CDR3 has 14 amino acids. Germline V gene lookup returns CDR1 LNHDA and CDR2 SQIVND (reference sequence). V lost 5 bases and J lost 1, with 11 bases in between. CDR3 residues: CASSLHAGNTEAFF. CDR3 coding DNA: TGTGCCAGTAGTCTCCACGCAGGGAACACTGAAGCTTTCTTT. The full variable domain, in which reference TRBV19 and TRBJ1-1 provide the parts outside the CDR3, is DGGITQSPKYLFRKEGQNVTLSCEQNLNHDAMYWYRQDPGQGLRLIYYSQIVNDFQKGDIAEGYSVSREKKESFPLTVTSAQKNPTAFYLCASSLHAGNTEAFFGQGTRLTVV.

This rearrangement joins TRBV4-2 to TRBJ2-1; 10 bases agree with TRBD2. The trim removed 4 bases at V and 3 bases at J, leaving 3 bases unmatched. Germline-derived CDR1 and CDR2 are LGHNA and YNFKEQ. The CDR3 contains 15 residues. The CDR3, as DNA: TGTGCCAGCAGCCGAGGGACTAGCGACTACAATGAGCAGTTCTTC. The encoded protein is CASSRGTSDYNEQFF.